Shown below are 24 T cell receptor beta chains from a single sample sequenced in a study of blood T cells in healthy people across ages. For the second PCR, which ran for about 7 to 11 cycles, a sample-barcoded 5' primer and a J-beta primer mix were used. TCRdb itself ran the 5' RACE reads through MiXCR, one entry per CDR3 protein. The sample includes 550,000 to 750,000 distinct CDR3 sequences, 20% to 25% seen only once; the top ten take 3.6%. Sequencing was carried out using blood. Receptors were obtained from a man aged 70 or older in good health.

The genes are TRBV7-3 and TRBJ1-1; perhaps TRBD1 as D (5 bases). Trimming stripped 5 bases from V and 4 bases from J, with 11 bases between. The V gene's germline CDR1 is SGHTA and CDR2 FQGTGA. This CDR3 has 13 residues. CDR3 bases: TGTGCCAGCAGCAAGGGGAGGGGCACTGAAGCTTTCTTT. This gives the protein CASSKGRGTEAFF.

The J gene is TRBJ2-5, the V gene TRBV7-2, with 8 positions matching TRBD2. The better agreement between TRBJ2-1 and the DNA end casts doubt on the J call. The CDR3 covers 15 residues. CDR1 is SGHTA and CDR2 is FQGNSA in the germline V gene. The CDR3 protein is CASSWPGSGSYEQFF. The CDR3, as DNA: TGTGCCAGCAGCTGGCCCGGGAGCGGGAGCTACGAGCAGTTCTTC.

The chain couples TRBV9 to TRBJ2-1; 8 bases line up with TRBD2. Near its end, the DNA agrees better with TRBJ2-7, so the J call may be wrong. Germline values: CDR1 SGDLS, CDR2 YYNGEE. The CDR3 is 14 amino acids. The CDR3 region is CASSVELAAYEQYF. In nucleotides, the CDR3 is TGTGCCAGCAGCGTAGAACTAGCGGCCTACGAGCAGTACTTC.

This clonotype was observed a few times. The chain recombines TRBV7-9 with TRBJ2-3; D not resolved. This CDR3 contains 13 residues. CDR1 and CDR2 from the germline V gene are SEHNR and FQNEAQ (reference sequence). V lost 2 bases and J 6 bases, leaving 9 bases between the germline ends. The CDR3 DNA sequence: TGTGCCAGCAGCTTAATTTCAGGCGATACGCAGTATTTT. Protein sequence: CASSLISGDTQYF.

The chain couples TRBV28 to TRBJ2-1, with a possible D match to TRBD2 (6 bases). The DNA matches TRBJ2-7 better at its end, which makes the J call doubtful. Per the germline V gene, CDR1 is MDHEN and CDR2 is SYDVKM. The CDR3 is 14 amino acids. In nucleotides, the CDR3 is TGTGCCAGCAGTTTTTCTAGCGTCGGCTACGAGCAGTACTTC. It encodes CASSFSSVGYEQYF.

This rearrangement joins TRBV11-2 to TRBJ2-2, with TRBD2 matching over 11 bases. V was pared by 8 bases and J by 4 bases, with 6 bases of the junction left unmatched. CDR1 SGHAT and CDR2 FQNNGV come from the germline V gene. This CDR3 has 15 residues. The CDR3 DNA sequence: TGTGCCAGCTCTATAGCGGGAGGGCTCACCGGGGAGCTGTTTTTT. Its translation is CASSIAGGLTGELFF. Based on the CDR3 plus reference TRBV11-2 and TRBJ2-2, the full variable domain is EAGVAQSPRYKIIEKRQSVAFWCNPISGHATLYWYQQILGQGPKLLIQFQNNGVVDDSQLPKDRFSAERLKGVDSTLKIQPAKLEDSAVYLCASSIAGGLTGELFFGEGSRLTVL.

The gene calls are TRBV5-6 and TRBJ2-7, with 9 bases aligning to TRBD1. The end of the DNA fits TRBJ2-1 better, so the J call may be wrong. This CDR3 contains 15 residues. The germline CDR1 and CDR2 sequences are SGHDT and YYEEEE. CDR3 protein: CASSRRSQGASEQFF. CDR3 sequence (DNA): TGTGCCAGCAGCCGAAGATCACAGGGGGCGAGTGAGCAGTTCTTC.

The V call is TRBV12-3 or TRBV12-4, the J call TRBJ2-1; weak D call: TRBD1 (6 bases). Trimming left V 4 bases short and J 5 bases short, with 9 bases between. The CDR3 loop spans 13 amino acids. The CDR3 nucleotides are TGTGCCAGCAGTTCACAGGGTCACAATGAGCAGTTCTTC. The encoded protein is CASSSQGHNEQFF.

There are many counts of this clonotype. This chain joins TRBV21-1 and TRBJ1-2; the D call in the table, TRBD1, was not verified against the DNA. TRBV21-1 is a documented pseudogene. This CDR3 has 16 residues. The CDR3 spells CASSNQTSQGSYGYTF. DNA of the CDR3: TGTGCCAGCAGCAACCAAACGTCACAGGGGAGCTATGGCTACACCTTC.

V usage is TRBV6-1 and J usage is TRBJ2-7, with D perhaps assigned TRBD1 or TRBD2 (5 bases each). The CDR3 totals 16 residues. The ends were cut back, 1 base at V and 0 bases at J, with 13 bases in the middle. Germline V gene lookup returns CDR1 MNHNS and CDR2 SASEGT. The CDR3: CASSEVWGKSSYEQYF. DNA for the CDR3: TGTGCCAGCAGTGAAGTTTGGGGGAAGAGCTCCTACGAGCAGTACTTC.

This clonotype came up many times. In nucleotides, the CDR3 is TGTGCCAGCAGTTTCGTGGGAGGGCTAAGAGAGACCCAGTACTTC. Translated, it gives CASSFVGGLRETQYF. The J gene is TRBJ2-5, the V gene TRBV25-1; 7 nucleotides agree with TRBD2. Germline CDR1 and CDR2: MGHDK and SYGVNS. This CDR3 is built from 15 residues. V lost 5 bases and J lost 4; bases outside the gene matches: 10.

The genes are TRBV5-1 and TRBJ2-5; the D gene is possibly TRBD2 (6 bases). This CDR3 contains 15 residues. Trimming removed 6 bases at V and 2 bases at J, with 17 bases between. Germline CDR1 reads SGHRS; CDR2 reads YFSETQ. The CDR3 DNA reads as TGCGCCAGCACCCCCCGGGAGAAGGGGCAAGAGACCCAGTACTTC. The encoded protein is CASTPREKGQETQYF.

The table lists this clonotype with a few counts. The chain links TRBV20-1 to TRBJ2-1, with 7 nucleotides matching TRBD1. Germline V gene data show CDR1 as DFQATT and CDR2 as SNEGSKA (reference sequence). With 5 bases clipped from V and 3 bases from J, the junction kept 7 bases outside the gene matches. The CDR3 covers 14 residues. The CDR3 is CSADRQGNYNEQFF. CDR3 nucleotide sequence: TGCAGTGCTGACCGACAGGGAAACTACAATGAGCAGTTCTTC.

This clonotype was seen more than once but under ten times. The chain joins TRBV29-1 to TRBJ1-2; 7 bases fit TRBD1. CDR1 and CDR2 from the germline V gene are SQVTM and ANQGSEA. This CDR3 contains 13 residues. The V and J ends lost 6 bases and 5 bases, in that order; junction bases with no gene match: 9. DNA for the CDR3: TGCAGCGTAGGCGACAGGGCTGGGTATGGCTACACCTTC. Protein product: CSVGDRAGYGYTF.

The J gene is TRBJ2-1, the V gene TRBV20-1; D might be TRBD1 (6 bases). V lost 6 bases, J lost 10 bases, and 25 bases lay in between. The CDR3 runs to 15 residues. Per germline, CDR1 DFQATT and CDR2 SNEGSKA (reference sequence). CDR3 sequence: CSAPDSSTVSYEQFF. The CDR3 DNA reads as TGCAGTGCACCGGACAGTTCGACGGTCTCCTACGAGCAGTTCTTC.

About this clonotype itself: The junction departs from germline at one end; a sequencing error may be responsible. The CDR3 sequence: CASSEMSGTGSSF. In nucleotides, the CDR3 is TGTGCCAGCAGTGAAATGTCCGGGACAGGTAGCTCCTTC. V gene TRBV6-1 combines with J gene TRBJ2-5; 8 positions match TRBD1. Germline loops: CDR1 MNHNS, CDR2 SASEGT. This CDR3 is 13 amino acids long.

This clonotype occurred many times. The chain uses TRBV25-1 and TRBJ2-1; 11 bases are a match to TRBD2. CDR1 is MGHDK and CDR2 is SYGVNS in the germline V gene. CDR3 size: 16 residues. V gave up 2 bases and J gave up 5 bases; unmatched junction bases: 5. The CDR3 coding sequence is TGTGCCAGCAGTGAACTTACTAGCGGGAGTCACAATGAGCAGTTCTTC. Translated: CASSELTSGSHNEQFF.

This clonotype occurred a few times. The CDR3 DNA sequence: TGCGCCAGCAGCCAAGTAAGCGGGACAGGGGGCGTTTACGAGCAGTACTTC. Residues: CASSQVSGTGGVYEQYF. The rearrangement joins TRBV4-3 to TRBJ2-7; 12 positions agree with TRBD1. Unmatched junction bases numbered 8, after V lost 1 base and J lost 4 bases. This CDR3 region has 17 residues. The germline gives CDR1 LGHNA, CDR2 YSLEER.

CDR3 coding DNA: TGTGCCATCACTCACGAAGGTAACGCTCCGCAGTATTTT. It translates to CAITHEGNAPQYF. This chain links TRBV10-3 with TRBJ2-3; D is unclear. CDR1 is ENHRY and CDR2 is SYGVKD in the germline V gene. With 7 bases removed from V and 10 bases from J, the gap between germline ends came to 18 bases. The CDR3 is 13 residues long.

The rearrangement links TRBV10-3 to TRBJ2-1, with TRBD2 matching over 11 bases. V lost 10 bases, J lost 1 base, and 3 bases stayed unmatched. This CDR3 contains 14 residues. Looked up from germline, CDR1 is ENHRY and CDR2 is SYGVKD. CDR3 in amino acids: CATLAGGSYNEQFF. CDR3 DNA: TGTGCCACCTTAGCGGGAGGGTCCTACAATGAGCAGTTCTTC.

J is TRBJ1-4 and V is TRBV2; D not certain. CDR3 size: 11 residues. Germline CDR1 and CDR2: SNHLY and FYNNEI. The ends were cut back, 8 bases at V and 5 bases at J, with 6 bases in the middle. The CDR3 loop reads CASRKNEKLFF. In nucleotides, the CDR3 is TGTGCCAGCCGGAAGAATGAAAAACTGTTTTTT.

The chain carries TRBV20-1 and TRBJ1-5; D gene ambiguous. This CDR3 has 16 amino acids. Trimming cost V 5 bases and J 1 base, with 18 bases left between them. In germline, CDR1 is DFQATT, CDR2 SNEGSKA (reference sequence). The DNA for the CDR3 is TGCAGTGCTGGCGGTGCAGGCTCTCTCAGCAATCAGCCCCAGCATTTT. Amino acid sequence: CSAGGAGSLSNQPQHF.

The V and J genes are TRBV5-1 and TRBJ2-1; 13 nucleotides align to TRBD2. V dropped 2 bases and J dropped 3; count of bases not matched to a gene: 5. From germline, CDR1 is SGHRS and CDR2 YFSETQ. The CDR3 runs 17 residues. This chain's CDR3 is CASSFTSGRVSYNEQFF. Written as DNA, the CDR3 is TGCGCCAGCAGCTTTACTAGCGGGAGGGTTAGCTACAATGAGCAGTTCTTC. Based on the CDR3 plus reference TRBV5-1 and TRBJ2-1, the full variable domain is KAGVTQTPRYLIKTRGQQVTLSCSPISGHRSVSWYQQTPGQGLQFLFEYFSETQRNKGNFPGRFSGRQFSNSRSEMNVSTLELGDSALYLCASSFTSGRVSYNEQFFGPGTRLTVL.

This clonotype was detected a few times. The chain employs TRBV5-1 and TRBJ2-1; 13 nucleotides line up with TRBD2. The CDR3 spans 18 residues. The germline gives CDR1 SGHRS, CDR2 YFSETQ. The trim removed 4 bases at V and 8 bases at J, leaving 15 bases unmatched. CDR3 sequence reads: CASSPKLAGGPIAYEQFF. The CDR3 DNA sequence: TGCGCCAGCAGCCCTAAACTAGCGGGAGGGCCGATCGCATATGAGCAGTTCTTC.